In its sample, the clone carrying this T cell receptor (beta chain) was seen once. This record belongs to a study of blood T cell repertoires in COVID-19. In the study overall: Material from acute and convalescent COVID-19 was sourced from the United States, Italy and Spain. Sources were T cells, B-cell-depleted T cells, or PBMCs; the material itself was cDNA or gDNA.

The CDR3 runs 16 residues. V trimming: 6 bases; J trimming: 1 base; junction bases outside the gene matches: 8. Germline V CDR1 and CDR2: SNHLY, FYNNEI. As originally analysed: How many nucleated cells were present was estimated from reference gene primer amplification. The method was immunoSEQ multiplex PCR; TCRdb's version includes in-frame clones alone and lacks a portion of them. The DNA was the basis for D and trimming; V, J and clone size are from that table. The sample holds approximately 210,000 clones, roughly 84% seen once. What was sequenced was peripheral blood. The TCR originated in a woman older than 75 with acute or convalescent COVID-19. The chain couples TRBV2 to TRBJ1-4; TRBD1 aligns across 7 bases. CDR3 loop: CASSSTGLGTNEKLFF. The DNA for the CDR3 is TGTGCCAGCAGCTCGACAGGGCTTGGAACTAATGAAAAACTGTTTTTT.